This TCR beta chain was sequenced for a study of PD-1 blockade in mismatch repair-deficient tumors. The data were produced by immunoSEQ multiplex PCR, yet TCRdb's version contains in-frame clones alone and is incomplete. The sample has under 40,000 clones; over 80% are singletons. Germline trimming cut 2 bases from V and 6 bases from J; bases unmatched to any gene: 10. Germline CDR1 is SNHLY and CDR2 is FYNNEI. CDR3 length equals 16 residues. Only a few counts were recorded for this clone. The chain employs TRBV2 and TRBJ2-7, with 10 nucleotides matching TRBD2. The receptor was isolated from an adult with mismatch repair-deficient cancer. This specimen consisted of PBMCs, obtained about 38 weeks after starting pembrolizumab. The CDR3: CASSEPYLAGAAEQYF. The CDR3 DNA reads TGTGCCAGCAGTGAACCTTACCTAGCGGGAGCTGCCGAGCAGTACTTC. The full variable domain, rest sourced from reference TRBV2 and TRBJ2-7, is EPEVTQTPSHQVTQMGQEVILRCVPISNHLYFYWYRQILGQKVEFLVSFYNNEISEKSEIFDDQFSVERPDGSNFTLKIRSTKLEDSAMYFCASSEPYLAGAAEQYFGPGTRLTVT.